A selection of T cell receptor beta chains follows, all from one sample in a study of response to subunit inactivated influenza vaccine. MiXCR was run by TCRdb on the RT-PCR reads, yielding one entry per CDR3 protein. The data show about 700,000 distinct CDR3 sequences, over 11% seen once. Sequenced material: PBMCs from blood, taken approximately 15 days before vaccination. The source of these receptors is a man aged 50-59 years who received an inactivated influenza vaccine. CDR3s leave out the opening cysteine and the closing phenylalanine or tryptophan.

V | CDR3
TRBV27 | ASSSLGGGAKNIQY
TRBV11-3 | ASARGVGETQY
TRBV7-9 | ASSPRQVTETQY
TRBV7-2 | ASSRTPNTEAF
TRBV12-3/TRBV12-4 | ASSLTAGDGNQPQH
TRBV29-1 | SVSTPNYGYT
TRBV18 | ASSPGTGPNQPQH
TRBV4-2 | ASSQETGGNTGELF
TRBV7-2 | ASSIRGLNTGELF
TRBV20-1 | SAHRTGSPGELF
TRBV7-3 | ASSSSRVDTQY
TRBV27 | ASSPSWGASDTQY
TRBV3-1 | ASSQVQGSSTDTQY
TRBV2 | ASSAGLAVDTQY
TRBV6-2/TRBV6-3 | ASSYSSRDPSGANVLT
TRBV18 | ASSPGTGIPDTQY
TRBV7-9 | ASSLTISYNEQF
TRBV20-1 | SATDRFLEQF
TRBV20-1 | SASSSGRAPGNEQF
TRBV12-3/TRBV12-4 | ASSFFQGNYGNTIY
TRBV7-2 | ASSLVASGTGEGTQY
TRBV6-2/TRBV6-3 | ASSYRALVYEQY
TRBV18 | ASSQDTVLYGYT
TRBV7-2 | ASSLALSGEVGTDTQY
TRBV7-2 | ASSLMGETQY
TRBV5-1 | ASSRWGLDGSTGELF
TRBV6-1 | ASSVTGLNQPQH
TRBV5-1 | ASSLVTGVYEQY
TRBV11-1 | ASSLAQGASGLTGELF
TRBV4-3 | ASSQGQLGYGYT
TRBV12-3/TRBV12-4 | ASSPVRLTNTGELF
TRBV3-1 | ASRPLAGDGDTQY
TRBV24-1 | ATSDSAPTSGGNEQF
TRBV30 | AGGQGQYIYGYT
TRBV12-3/TRBV12-4 | ASSSPLKGTYGYT
TRBV12-3/TRBV12-4 | ASNVRGSRETQY
TRBV20-1 | SASETRPGQMGNIQY
TRBV15 | ATSTVRGANSPLH
TRBV20-1 | SASTPSYEQY
TRBV20-1 | SEASGGANNEQF
TRBV28 | ASSSLQTPWTPPSTDTQY
TRBV5-6 | ASSSPQDRIGRDEQY
TRBV5-1 | ASSLELGLEGEQY
TRBV20-1 | SARVGDRGHSGELF
TRBV12-3/TRBV12-4 | ASSFKRSSYNEQF